This T cell receptor (beta chain) stems from a study of T cell responses to AZD1222 COVID-19 vaccine (TCRdb year 2021). At the level of the whole study: AZD1222 recipients with second doses at about 4 weeks or about 12 weeks were pooled, because spike-specific TCR depth and breadth did not differ between schedules. TCR sequencing was performed for 230 to 250 trial participants, of whom 207 were given two doses of AZD1222 and around 26 were given two doses of MenACWY control vaccine. Trial participants were enrolled by age into 18-55, 56-69 and 70-plus year subgroups, with around 150, 28 and 57 TCR-sequenced participants respectively.

The time point tag for this specimen amounts to: baseline before first vaccination. Vaccinee samples were obtained from the UK trials COV001 and COV002, which included a single-blind randomized controlled phase 2/3 trial of AZD1222 (ChAdOx1 nCoV-19) in healthy adults. For TCRbeta chain sequencing, PBMC samples were collected from trial participants at day 0 and at day 28 after the second dose. V was cut back by 2 bases and J by 3 bases, leaving a gap of 14 bases between them. In the germline V gene (reference sequence), CDR1 corresponds to MNHEY and CDR2 to SMNVEV. The CDR3, from cysteine to phenylalanine, totals 15 residues. Solely the CDR3 DNA is kept, with 45 bases framed from the first base. Worth noting for this clone: Which antigen it targets is not known. Nothing much larger sits one base from this clone, and base qualities are not available.

Study-wide conclusions, independent of this receptor: In the small 56-69-year group, the increase in depth fell short of significance, most likely because of low power. Conclusions about previously exposed vaccinees were limited because only six or seven AZD1222 recipients were SARS-CoV-2 seropositive at baseline. Participants were mostly white British and included more females than males, and it was suggested by the authors that clonal diversity may have been underestimated. Spike-specific TCR breadth and depth rose significantly after two AZD1222 doses compared with day 0 and with MenACWY recipients. Nearly half of unique spike-specific TCRs reportedly recognized epitopes outside regions mutated in the B.1.351 and B.1.1.7 variants. No day 14 peak-response samples were available, so repertoires were characterized only after the peak T cell response. The whole spike protein was spanned by vaccine-associated CD4 TCRs, and dominant responses were seen in regions 160-218 and 743-854.

The CDR3 regions of human TCRbeta chains were analyzed by immunosequencing. Under the source paper's analysis protocol: Repertoire TCRs were checked for matches against a reference library of SARS-CoV-2-specific TCRs that had been generated using the MIRA antigen-specificity platform. Breadth was defined as the fraction of unique TCRs that were SARS-CoV-2-associated, and depth was defined as the fraction of total T cells that were SARS-CoV-2-associated. Using the MIRA data, each spike-specific TCR was mapped to the spike region that the TCR reacts to and placed in a CD4 or CD8 class. Log10-transformed breadth and depth values were compared by one-way ANOVA with Sidak's multiple comparisons tests. This is the immuneACCESS table as TCRdb keeps it, with only in-frame sequences that have V and J called. A part of the clones is gone; compared with another copy, unresolved V genes explain less than half, and the rest is unexplained. That table supplies the V and J calls and clone size; D and trimming were determined from the DNA. Within this sample are 100,000 to 130,000 clones, with about 86% of them counted one time only. The leading ten clones occupy about 3% of the sample.

Recombination joined TRBV27 with TRBJ2-7; the D call could be TRBD1 or TRBD2, with each sharing 5 bases. The sample here was peripheral blood, taken on day 0 of AZD1222 vaccination. This clonotype was sampled from an adult in good health. The DNA sequence reads TGTGCCAGCAGTTTAGGGCAGGGAGAGGGCTACGAGCAGTACTTC. The resulting protein is CASSLGQGEGYEQYF.